One sample yielded the 19 T cell receptor beta chains listed below, sequenced in a study of early T cells in non-severe SARS-CoV-2 infection. In TCRdb, the 5' RACE reads were re-called with MiXCR into one record per CDR3 protein. The sample holds over 50,000 distinct CDR3 sequences, roughly a tenth seen once. Input material: whole blood. The receptors shown here come from an adult who was a healthcare worker with PCR-confirmed SARS-CoV-2 infection or an uninfected control (not recorded which).

This clonotype has only a few counts. This chain uses TRBV12-3 or TRBV12-4 with TRBJ2-5, with no clear D. CDR3 length equals 13 residues. V lost 1 base and J 7 bases, leaving 10 bases between the germline ends. For the CDR3, the DNA is TGTGCCAGCAGTTTAGGGGTGTTTAGGACCCAGTACTTC. As protein: CASSLGVFRTQYF.

This clonotype showed up just a few times. The CDR3 spells CASSPLGTSKNTGELFF. CDR3 in DNA: TGTGCCAGCAGCCCCCTCGGGACTAGCAAGAACACCGGGGAGCTGTTTTTT. The chain joins TRBV7-9 to TRBJ2-2; 9 positions match TRBD2. CDR3 length: 17 amino acids. Germline trimming cut 5 bases from V and 1 base from J; bases unmatched to any gene: 8. CDR1 is SEHNR, CDR2 FQNEAQ, per germline (reference sequence).

Many counts were recorded for this clonotype. The chain carries TRBV5-5 and TRBJ1-6; D is uncertain. The CDR3 loop spans 13 amino acids. V dropped 4 bases and J dropped 9 bases, with 11 bases sitting between them. Germline V lookup: CDR1 SGHKS, CDR2 YYEKEE (reference sequence). The CDR3 bases are TGTGCCAGCAGCGGGAATTGGGCTTCACCCCTCCACTTT. This encodes CASSGNWASPLHF.

As to this clonotype: This could be a read error, since a much larger clone is one nucleotide away. The V gene is TRBV5-4, the J gene TRBJ1-2, with TRBD1 matching over 7 bases. In germline, CDR1 is SGHNT, CDR2 YYREEE (reference sequence). The V and J ends lost 3 bases and 10 bases, in that order; junction bases with no gene match: 6. The CDR3 loop spans 12 amino acids. The CDR3 nucleotides are TGTGCCAGCAGCTCAGACAGGGTCGTCTACACCTTC. This sequence encodes CASSSDRVVYTF.

The chain carries TRBV6-2 or TRBV6-3 and TRBJ2-5; either TRBD1 or TRBD2 may supply D (5 bases each). The CDR3 has 16 residues. Germline V gene lookup returns CDR1 MNHEY and CDR2 SVGEGT. The germline V and J ends were trimmed by 6 bases and 3 bases, with 20 bases remaining between them. CDR3 in DNA: TGTGCCAGCAGCCGCTTTCCGGGACGGTGGGAAGAGACCCAGTACTTC. It translates to CASSRFPGRWEETQYF.

The J gene is TRBJ1-3, the V gene TRBV7-9; weak D call: TRBD1 (6 bases). There are 13 residues in the CDR3. The germline CDR1 and CDR2 sequences are SEHNR and FQNEAQ (reference sequence). V lost 6 bases, J lost 2 bases, and 8 bases lay in between. The CDR3 bases are TGTGCCAGCAGAAAGGGGGCTGGAAACACCATATATTTT. Amino acids: CASRKGAGNTIYF. The full variable domain, completed using reference TRBV7-9 and TRBJ1-3, is DTGVSQNPRHKITKRGQNVTFRCDPISEHNRLYWYRQTLGQGPEFLTYFQNEAQLEKSRLLSDRFSAERPKGSFSTLEIQRTEQGDSAMYLCASRKGAGNTIYFGEGSWLTVV.

This clonotype was detected only a few times. The V call is TRBV7-8, the J call TRBJ1-1, with no clear D. The germline V gene has CDR1 SGHVS and CDR2 FQNEAQ. This CDR3 is 14 amino acids long. The V end was cut by 1 base, the J end by 1 base, with 7 bases between. CDR3 sequence: CASSLGSQNTEAFF. The CDR3 DNA follows: TGTGCCAGCAGCTTAGGCAGCCAGAACACTGAAGCTTTCTTT.

In its sample, this clonotype was seen many times. The chain employs TRBV6-5 and TRBJ2-6; TRBD1 aligns across 10 bases. With 5 bases clipped from V and 0 bases from J, the junction kept 4 bases outside the gene matches. The CDR3 is 17 residues long. From germline, CDR1 is MNHEY and CDR2 SVGAGI. CDR3 nucleotide sequence: TGTGCCAGCAGTCTAGGGACAGGGGCCTCTGGGGCCAACGTCCTGACTTTC. Amino acids: CASSLGTGASGANVLTF.

This clonotype was seen at least ten times. The chain uses TRBV11-2 and TRBJ1-1, with 7 bases aligning to TRBD1. J lost 1 base, V lost 4 bases, and 3 bases had no gene match. Looked up from germline, CDR1 is SGHAT and CDR2 is FQNNGV. CDR3 length: 14 amino acids. The CDR3 sequence is CASSSRGRNTEAFF. DNA for the CDR3: TGTGCCAGCAGCTCTAGGGGGCGGAACACTGAAGCTTTCTTT. Based on the CDR3 plus reference TRBV11-2 and TRBJ1-1, the full variable domain is EAGVAQSPRYKIIEKRQSVAFWCNPISGHATLYWYQQILGQGPKLLIQFQNNGVVDDSQLPKDRFSAERLKGVDSTLKIQPAKLEDSAVYLCASSSRGRNTEAFFGQGTRLTVV.

Many counts were recorded for this clonotype. The genes are TRBV2 and TRBJ2-3; 7 positions agree with TRBD1. Unmatched junction bases numbered 10, after V lost 10 bases and J lost 0 bases. This CDR3 contains 15 residues. Germline V gene sequence: CDR1 SNHLY, CDR2 FYNNEI. The CDR3 DNA reads as TGTGCCACCCTCAGGGGGATTATGAGCACAGATACGCAGTATTTT. It specifies CATLRGIMSTDTQYF.

This clonotype was observed many times. J is TRBJ1-2 and V is TRBV12-3 or TRBV12-4; D is possibly TRBD1 (6 bases). V lost 6 bases to trimming and J lost 8 bases, with 19 bases between them. This CDR3 is built from 14 residues. In DNA form, the CDR3 reads TGTGCCAGCAGCCTTACACAGGGTGCTCGAGGCTACACCTTC. Translation gives CASSLTQGARGYTF.

This clonotype was picked up many times. The chain carries TRBV6-2 or TRBV6-3 and TRBJ2-7; 8 nucleotides align to TRBD1. Germline V gene data show CDR1 as MNHEY and CDR2 as SVGEGT. This CDR3 is built from 13 residues. V trimming: 2 bases; J trimming: 6 bases; junction bases outside the gene matches: 3. The CDR3 loop reads CASSYQDRAEQYF. The CDR3 DNA reads as TGTGCCAGCAGTTACCAGGACAGGGCCGAGCAGTACTTC.

This clonotype was counted ten times or more. This chain links TRBV5-1 with TRBJ1-2; D is unresolved. The CDR3 runs 14 residues. Germline CDR1 reads SGHRS; CDR2 reads YFSETQ. V lost 0 bases and J 8 bases, leaving 14 bases between the germline ends. The CDR3 sequence is CASSLEGTATGYTF. The DNA for the CDR3 is TGCGCCAGCAGCTTGGAGGGCACAGCTACCGGCTACACCTTC. Full variable domain (remainder filled in from reference TRBV5-1 and TRBJ1-2): KAGVTQTPRYLIKTRGQQVTLSCSPISGHRSVSWYQQTPGQGLQFLFEYFSETQRNKGNFPGRFSGRQFSNSRSEMNVSTLELGDSALYLCASSLEGTATGYTFGSGTRLTVV.

This clonotype appeared a few times. Germline and junction disagree at one end, which may indicate a read error. V is TRBV7-9 and J is TRBJ2-1; D gene uncertain. CDR3 length equals 12 residues. Germline CDR1 reads SEHNR; CDR2 reads FQNEAQ (reference sequence). DNA for the CDR3: TGTGCCAGCAGCTTACTCCCGTCAGGCCTGAATTTC. Protein: CASSLLPSGLNF.

The chain links TRBV5-1 to TRBJ2-3; D possibly corresponds to TRBD2 (6 bases). Germline CDR1 and CDR2: SGHRS and YFSETQ. CDR3 length: 16 residues. V lost 4 bases and J 0 bases, leaving 15 bases between the germline ends. The CDR3, as DNA: TGCGCCAGCAGCATAAGCGGGCCCTCTAGCACAGATACGCAGTATTTT. Translated, it gives CASSISGPSSTDTQYF.

This clonotype was counted ten times or more. V is TRBV6-1 and J is TRBJ2-2, with 10 bases fitting TRBD1. Trimming cost V 6 bases and J 7 bases; bases outside gene matches: 8. There are 15 residues in the CDR3. Germline loops: CDR1 MNHNS, CDR2 SASEGT. The CDR3 protein is CASRPDRGQVGELFF. CDR3 coding DNA: TGTGCCAGCAGACCCGACAGGGGGCAGGTCGGGGAGCTGTTTTTT.

This clonotype has only a few counts. The gene calls are TRBV6-2 or TRBV6-3 and TRBJ2-3; perhaps TRBD1 as D (6 bases). Trimming shortened V by 6 bases and J by 2 bases, and 12 bases separated the two germline ends. CDR1 and CDR2 (germline): MNHEY, SVGEGT. The CDR3 consists of 14 residues. CDR3 protein: CASSPDSFTDTQYF. DNA of the CDR3: TGTGCCAGCAGCCCGGACAGTTTCACAGATACGCAGTATTTT.

This clonotype was recorded many times. The V and J genes are TRBV24-1 and TRBJ2-1, with 7 bases that match TRBD1. CDR1 and CDR2 (germline): KGHDR, SFDVKD. V shed 7 bases, J shed 8 bases, and the junction held 7 bases outside the gene matches. The length of the CDR3 is 13 residues. This chain's CDR3 is CATRQTGHDEQFF. The CDR3 bases are TGTGCCACCAGGCAGACAGGGCACGATGAGCAGTTCTTC.

There are many counts of this clonotype. J is TRBJ1-1 and V is TRBV20-1, with 10 bases matching TRBD1. V lost 5 bases to trimming and J lost 4 bases; unmatched junction nucleotides: 13. The V gene's germline CDR1 is DFQATT and CDR2 SNEGSKA (reference sequence). This CDR3 contains 16 residues. CDR3 sequence reads: CSAEGAVRDRGTEAFF. CDR3 bases: TGCAGTGCTGAAGGAGCCGTCCGGGACAGGGGCACTGAAGCTTTCTTT.